This T cell receptor (beta chain) was documented in a study of T cell changes during pregnancy in multiple sclerosis. Generated by immunoSEQ multiplex PCR, the TCRdb table keeps only in-frame clones and is missing some. The sample holds 30,000 to 35,000 clones, about 88% seen once. This clonotype was obtained from a female donor with multiple sclerosis, enrolled in a pregnancy study. The sample in question was CD8+ T cells from peripheral blood mononuclear cells, obtained before pregnancy.

The DNA for the CDR3 is TGTGCCAGTCAAGCGGGCTGGGGAACTGAAGCTTTCTTT. This sequence encodes CASQAGWGTEAFF. This sequence joins TRBV19 and TRBJ1-1; D is unclear. The V end was cut by 8 bases, the J end by 5 bases, with 15 bases between. This CDR3 has 13 residues. Per germline, CDR1 LNHDA and CDR2 SQIVND (reference sequence).